The entry below gives a single TCR beta chain sequence along with its context. Its target is unknown. Measured with immunoSEQ multiplex PCR; TCRdb has only the in-frame clones, and not every one. The table has 110,000 to 150,000 clones, 80% to 90% seen once. The data are from a study of T cell responses to AZD1222 COVID-19 vaccine. Whole-study context: Second-dose schedules of about 4 or about 12 weeks were combined. Whole-study results and caveats: At study baseline, merely six AZD1222 recipients were seropositive. All repertoire sampling was performed exclusively after the peak T cell response. Among spike-specific TCRs, nearly half reportedly target unmutated variant regions.

The CDR3 is 14 amino acids. V was clipped by 1 base and J by 3 bases; unmatched bases: 0. The V gene's germline CDR1 is SGHVS and CDR2 FQNEAQ. The clonotype comes from an adult in good health. The rearrangement uses TRBV7-8 and TRBJ1-2, with 9 bases matching TRBD1. The sample in question was peripheral blood, obtained on day 0 of AZD1222 vaccination. The CDR3: CASSLGTGDYGYTF. The CDR3 nucleotides read TGTGCCAGCAGCTTAGGGACAGGGGACTATGGCTACACCTTC.